These 31 T cell receptor beta chains were all obtained from the same sample, sequenced in a study of low-dose radiotherapy and immunotherapy resistance in tumors. With TRAV- and TRBV-specific primers, first-strand cDNA was made, covering the alpha and beta chains. With a constant-region primer and a V-primer adapter, TCRs were subjected to 20 PCR cycles of amplification. TCRdb re-called the reads through MiXCR, storing one row per CDR3 protein. This sample carries 60,000 to 75,000 distinct CDR3 sequences, 26% of them seen once, and the ten largest clones take under 7%. Time point meaning: before trial treatment. Sequenced here: PBMCs, sampled before treatment. The receptors originated from a male donor with rectosigmoid adenocarcinoma.

This clonotype has a count of ten or more. The chain recombines TRBV14 with TRBJ2-3, with unresolved D. Trimming stripped 1 base from V and 6 bases from J, with 8 bases between. The CDR3 contains 13 residues. The germline V gene encodes CDR1 SGHDN and CDR2 FVKESK. CDR3 sequence: CASSQGTVDTQYF. In DNA form, the CDR3 reads TGTGCCAGCAGCCAAGGAACCGTGGATACGCAGTATTTT. Using reference TRBV14 and TRBJ2-3 for the parts outside the CDR3, the full variable domain is EAGVTQFPSHSVIEKGQTVTLRCDPISGHDNLYWYRRVMGKEIKFLLHFVKESKQDESGMPNNRFLAERTGGTYSTLKVQPAELEDSGVYFCASSQGTVDTQYFGPGTRLTVL.

Comments on this clonotype: A far bigger clonotype differs at one base, so this is likely a read error. CDR3 in DNA: TGTGCCAGCGCCGTCACGGGGACAGCCCTAACCGAAGCTTTCTTT. This codes for CASAVTGTALTEAFF. V and J are TRBV11-2 and TRBJ1-1; 7 bases map to TRBD1. Trimming cost V 8 bases and J 8 bases; bases outside gene matches: 17. CDR3 length: 15 residues. From germline, CDR1 is SGHAT and CDR2 FQNNGV.

The chain joins TRBV6-2 or TRBV6-3 to TRBJ2-7; a possible D gene is TRBD2 (6 bases). Germline V gives CDR1 MNHEY, CDR2 SVGEGT. V lost 0 bases, J lost 7 bases, and 13 bases lay in between. This CDR3 is built from 14 residues. The CDR3 nucleotides read TGTGCCAGCAGTTACTCGCGGGGTGGAGGGGAGCAGTACTTC. Translating gives CASSYSRGGGEQYF.

In this sample, this clonotype turned up a few times. Only one base separates this from a far larger clonotype, so it likely reflects a read error. The V gene is TRBV4-2, the J gene TRBJ2-4; no clear D gene. The CDR3 extends over 16 amino acids. Trimming shortened V by 0 bases and J by 13 bases, and 22 bases separated the two germline ends. Germline V gene data show CDR1 as LGHNA and CDR2 as YNFKEQ. CDR3 protein: CASSQDRDLSYNEQYF. Written as DNA, the CDR3 is TGTGCCAGCAGCCAAGATAGAGACTTATCCTACAATGAGCAGTACTTC.

The sample holds a few counts of this clonotype. The chain links TRBV14 to TRBJ1-1, with D tentatively TRBD1 (5 bases). Germline assignment: CDR1 SGHDN and CDR2 FVKESK. This CDR3 has 14 residues. V lost 1 base and J 2 bases, leaving 8 bases between the germline ends. CDR3 region: CASSQGQGNTEAFF. The CDR3 DNA reads as TGTGCCAGCAGCCAAGGTCAGGGAAACACTGAAGCTTTCTTT.

The table lists this clonotype with many counts. The gene calls are TRBV27 and TRBJ1-4; tentatively, D is TRBD1 (6 bases). The germline V gene has CDR1 MNHEY and CDR2 SMNVEV (reference sequence). The V end was cut by 5 bases, the J end by 7 bases, with 17 bases between. This CDR3 contains 15 residues. The DNA of the CDR3 is TGTGCCAGCAGTGCCTCAGGGGCCATGCGTGAAAAACTGTTTTTT. Residues: CASSASGAMREKLFF.

The V gene is TRBV7-8, the J gene TRBJ1-3; 10 bases align to TRBD1. The CDR3 runs 17 residues. Trimming removed 1 base from V and 2 bases from J; junction bases left unmatched: 5. Per germline, CDR1 SGHVS and CDR2 FQNEAQ. CDR3 nucleotides: TGTGCCAGCAGCTTAGGTTCGACAGGGGGCACTGGAAACACCATATATTTT. Amino acids: CASSLGSTGGTGNTIYF.

Comment on this clonotype: This may be a read error, as it is one base from a much larger clone. The chain is built from TRBV18 and TRBJ1-6, with D maybe TRBD1 (5 bases). CDR3 length: 14 amino acids. Germline V gene lookup returns CDR1 KGHSH and CDR2 LQKENI. The CDR3 DNA follows: TGTGCCAGCACACCAGAAGGGGCGCGTTCACCCCTCCACTTT. Amino acids: CASTPEGARSPLHF.

This clonotype was seen at least ten times. The rearrangement links TRBV28 to TRBJ2-7, with a tentative D call TRBD2 (5 bases). This CDR3 region has 14 residues. Germline CDR1 and CDR2: MDHEN and SYDVKM. Trimming cost V 7 bases and J 6 bases, with 19 bases left between them. The CDR3 nucleotides read TGTGCCAGCAACCCTCAACTAGGCAAGACCGAGCAGTACTTC. Its protein product is CASNPQLGKTEQYF. Looking up the rest from reference TRBV28 and TRBJ2-7 gives the full variable domain: DVKVTQSSRYLVKRTGEKVFLECVQDMDHENMFWYRQDPGLGLRLIYFSYDVKMKEKGDIPEGYSVSREKKERFSLILESASTNQTSMYLCASNPQLGKTEQYFGPGTRLTVT.

Remarks on this clonotype: One base separates it from a far larger clone, so it is likely a read error. CDR3 sequence: CASSTWTSGLGEQFF. The CDR3, as DNA: TGTGCCAGCAGTACCTGGACTAGCGGTCTCGGCGAGCAGTTCTTC. The chain employs TRBV6-1 and TRBJ2-1, with TRBD2 identical over 10 bases. The V gene's germline CDR1 is MNHNS and CDR2 SASEGT. Losses at the gene ends were 5 bases for V and 10 bases for J; bases not matched to a gene: 11. CDR3 length: 15 residues.

The table lists this clonotype with many counts. This rearrangement joins TRBV6-2 or TRBV6-3 to TRBJ1-6, with D tentatively TRBD1 (5 bases). Trimming removed 6 bases from V and 8 bases from J, with 17 bases in between. This CDR3 has 15 residues. CDR1 and CDR2 (germline): MNHEY, SVGEGT. Here the CDR3 reads CASRTAGEGDSPLHF. The CDR3 DNA follows: TGTGCCAGCAGGACAGCCGGAGAAGGAGATTCACCCCTCCACTTT.

This clonotype was detected ten times or more. This CDR3 is CSAKGRTDNQPQHF. CDR3 DNA sequence: TGCAGTGCTAAAGGGCGGACAGATAATCAGCCCCAGCATTTT. The genes are TRBV20-1 and TRBJ1-5, with D perhaps TRBD1 (6 bases). Trimming stripped 4 bases from V and 4 bases from J, with 14 bases between. Germline lookup yields CDR1 DFQATT and CDR2 SNEGSKA (reference sequence). This CDR3 comprises 14 residues.

This clonotype was picked up many times. CDR3 residues: CASSFGEKQYF. The CDR3, as DNA: TGTGCCAGCAGTTTCGGAGAGAAGCAGTACTTC. The chain has TRBV7-2 and TRBJ2-7, with D hard to call. Trimming removed 6 bases from V and 8 bases from J, with 11 bases in between. Germline V CDR1 and CDR2: SGHTA, FQGNSA. This CDR3 spans 11 amino acids. Looking up the rest from reference TRBV7-2 and TRBJ2-7 gives the full variable domain: GAGVSQSPSNKVTEKGKDVELRCDPISGHTALYWYRQSLGQGLEFLIYFQGNSAPDKSGLPSDRFSAERTGGSVSTLTIQRTQQEDSAVYLCASSFGEKQYFGPGTRLTVT.

Ten or more counts support this clonotype. The rearrangement uses TRBV28 and TRBJ2-6; D gene unclear. CDR1 and CDR2 (germline): MDHEN, SYDVKM. The V end lost 3 bases, the J end lost 5 bases, and 11 bases lay between the germline ends. This CDR3 spans 15 amino acids. CDR3: CASSFRPRRANVLTF. CDR3 DNA: TGTGCCAGCAGTTTCAGGCCCCGGAGGGCCAACGTCCTGACTTTC.

This rearrangement joins TRBV28 to TRBJ2-3; D call uncertain. The CDR3 extends over 13 amino acids. CDR1 and CDR2 (germline): MDHEN, SYDVKM. V was pared by 6 bases and J by 9 bases, with 16 bases between. The CDR3 is CASRRPGHATQYF. The CDR3 region has the DNA TGTGCCAGCAGGCGACCGGGCCATGCAACGCAGTATTTT.

There are many counts of this clonotype. The chain is built from TRBV30 and TRBJ2-7; D possibly corresponds to TRBD1 (6 bases). Trimming took off 3 bases at V and 4 bases at J, with 19 bases between the two ends. This CDR3 region has 15 residues. CDR1 GTSNPN and CDR2 SVGIG come from the germline V gene (reference sequence). CDR3 in DNA: TGTGCCTGGAGAGCCCTTCAGGGGCGAGTATACGAGCAGTACTTC. This sequence encodes CAWRALQGRVYEQYF.

The chain joins TRBV6-1 to TRBJ1-5; D gene ambiguous. The CDR3 length is 15 residues. V was pared by 3 bases and J by 5 bases, with 14 bases between. CDR1 and CDR2 (germline): MNHNS, SASEGT. The CDR3 protein is CASSEGPNAYQPQHF. Here the CDR3 DNA reads TGTGCCAGCAGTGAGGGCCCAAACGCGTATCAGCCCCAGCATTTT.

This clonotype was observed many times. V usage is TRBV28 and J usage is TRBJ1-4; no definite D call. Germline V CDR1 and CDR2: MDHEN, SYDVKM. The CDR3 loop spans 15 amino acids. V was trimmed by 1 base and J by 3 bases, leaving 9 bases between them. CDR3 region: CASSLSSAANEKLFF. Here the CDR3 DNA reads TGTGCCAGCAGTTTATCCAGCGCGGCTAATGAAAAACTGTTTTTT. Full variable domain (rest looked up from reference TRBV28 and TRBJ1-4): DVKVTQSSRYLVKRTGEKVFLECVQDMDHENMFWYRQDPGLGLRLIYFSYDVKMKEKGDIPEGYSVSREKKERFSLILESASTNQTSMYLCASSLSSAANEKLFFGSGTQLSVL.

In its sample, this clonotype was seen many times. V is TRBV4-3 and J is TRBJ1-2; D not resolved. Looked up from germline, CDR1 is LGHNA and CDR2 is YSLEER. The length of the CDR3 is 14 residues. Trimming pared 0 bases from V and 2 bases from J, leaving 7 bases between. The CDR3 DNA sequence: TGCGCCAGCAGCCAAGAGAATGTAAACTATGGCTACACCTTC. It encodes CASSQENVNYGYTF.

J is TRBJ2-6 and V is TRBV4-1, with a possible D match to TRBD2 (6 bases). The germline CDR1 and CDR2 sequences are MGHRA and YSYEKL. This CDR3 has 15 residues. V dropped 5 bases and J dropped 4 bases, with 12 bases sitting between them. CDR3 loop: CASSYQSGGANVLTF. CDR3 coding DNA: TGCGCCAGCAGCTATCAAAGCGGGGGGGCCAACGTCCTGACTTTC.

This clonotype is judged large. The chain combines TRBV6-1 with TRBJ2-7; 11 bases map to TRBD2. Trimming took 3 bases from V and 3 from J; bases not matched to a gene: 4. CDR1 and CDR2 (germline): MNHNS, SASEGT. The CDR3 contains 15 residues. The CDR3 spells CASSEDGTSGYEQYF. The CDR3 coding sequence is TGTGCCAGCAGTGAGGACGGGACTAGCGGCTACGAGCAGTACTTC.

This clonotype was seen at least ten times. The CDR3 DNA reads TGTGCCAGCAGTGCCTACAGGGGGCGATTGCCCCAGCATTTT. Its protein is CASSAYRGRLPQHF. The V gene is TRBV28, the J gene TRBJ1-5; 9 bases are a match to TRBD1. V gave up 5 bases and J gave up 9 bases; unmatched junction bases: 8. The CDR3 spans 14 residues. CDR1 MDHEN and CDR2 SYDVKM come from the germline V gene.

This clonotype was counted many times. The J gene is TRBJ2-5, the V gene TRBV19; D unclear. This CDR3 spans 14 amino acids. Looked up from germline, CDR1 is LNHDA and CDR2 is SQIVND (reference sequence). Trimming took off 7 bases at V and 3 bases at J, with 15 bases between the two ends. DNA of the CDR3: TGTGCCAGTACTACGGACCATCAGAAAGAGACCCAGTACTTC. Translating it yields CASTTDHQKETQYF.

This clonotype was seen at least ten times. The chain uses TRBV12-3 or TRBV12-4 and TRBJ1-3; D may be TRBD1 (5 bases). The CDR3 has 15 residues. V was pared by 3 bases and J by 0 bases, with 9 bases between. DNA of the CDR3: TGTGCCAGCAGTTTTTTCGGGGCCTCTGGAAACACCATATATTTT. It encodes CASSFFGASGNTIYF.

This clonotype was observed at least ten times. The chain combines TRBV28 with TRBJ2-3; D is unclear. Deletions cut 3 bases from V and 0 bases from J, with 10 bases between. The germline gives CDR1 MDHEN, CDR2 SYDVKM. The CDR3 has 15 amino acids. The CDR3 DNA sequence: TGTGCCAGCAGTTTGAGTGGGCTCAGCACAGATACGCAGTATTTT. This codes for CASSLSGLSTDTQYF.

This clonotype has ten or more counts. In DNA form, the CDR3 reads TGCGCCAGCAGCCGAGGGCTATCCTATAATTCACCCCTCCACTTT. This encodes CASSRGLSYNSPLHF. This rearrangement joins TRBV4-3 to TRBJ1-6; no definite D call. Germline lookup yields CDR1 LGHNA and CDR2 YSLEER. The V end lost 4 bases, the J end lost 1 base, and 8 bases lay between the germline ends. This CDR3 has 15 amino acids.

This clonotype was seen repeatedly, ten times or more. The J gene is TRBJ2-7, the V gene TRBV10-3; perhaps TRBD1 as D (5 bases). CDR3 length: 14 residues. Per germline, CDR1 ENHRY and CDR2 SYGVKD. The V end was cut by 6 bases, the J end by 0 bases, with 12 bases between. In DNA, the CDR3 is TGTGCCATCAGCCCGACAGTTTTCTCCTACGAGCAGTACTTC. Translating gives CAISPTVFSYEQYF.

This clonotype was observed at least ten times. The chain recombines TRBV19 with TRBJ2-5; D unresolved. Germline CDR1 and CDR2: LNHDA and SQIVND (reference sequence). The CDR3 consists of 13 residues. Trimming took off 1 base at V and 3 bases at J, with 6 bases between the two ends. The CDR3: CASSIGLKETQYF. The DNA for the CDR3 is TGTGCCAGTAGTATAGGGCTTAAAGAGACCCAGTACTTC.

This clonotype was observed a handful of times. Only one base separates this from a far larger clonotype, so it likely reflects a read error. This chain uses TRBV12-3 or TRBV12-4 with TRBJ2-7; D remains unclear. Trimming stripped 8 bases from V and 7 bases from J, with 21 bases between. This CDR3 is 14 amino acids long. This chain's CDR3 is CASSDQNSYNEQYF. The CDR3 DNA reads TGTGCCAGCTCCGACCAGAACTCCTACAATGAGCAGTACTTC.

This clonotype has ten or more counts. V is TRBV19 and J is TRBJ2-1; 12 nucleotides agree with TRBD2. Germline lookup yields CDR1 LNHDA and CDR2 SQIVND (reference sequence). This CDR3 has 17 residues. V lost 7 bases and J lost 0; bases outside the gene matches: 7. The CDR3 reads CASKGTSGQASYNEQFF. The CDR3 DNA reads as TGTGCCAGTAAAGGGACTAGCGGGCAGGCCTCCTACAATGAGCAGTTCTTC.

This clonotype was counted ten times or more. The genes are TRBV6-5 and TRBJ2-5; TRBD2 is a possible D gene (5 bases). The CDR3 is 12 amino acids. The V gene's germline CDR1 is MNHEY and CDR2 SVGAGI. V shed 6 bases and J shed 7 bases, with 12 bases lying between them. CDR3 sequence reads: CASRPARGTQYF. The CDR3 DNA sequence: TGTGCCAGCAGACCCGCCCGGGGGACCCAGTACTTC.